This T cell receptor (beta chain) was captured in a study of T-cell reconstitution after alpha-beta-depleted transplantation in children. Whole-study findings and limits: By one year post-transplant, T-cell counts and diversity largely arose from T cells that were newly produced.

Using unique molecular identifiers, the investigators prepared the TCRbeta library. TCRdb fed the PCR reads into MiXCR, producing one record per CDR3 protein. The sample contains approximately 300,000 distinct CDR3 sequences, about 7.3% of which appear only once. This clonotype came up a few times. Its antigen is undetermined. CDR1 is MNHEY and CDR2 is SVGAGI in the germline V gene. V was pared by 4 bases and J by 5 bases, with 9 bases of the junction left unmatched. This CDR3 contains 16 residues. V usage is TRBV6-5 and J usage is TRBJ2-2; 8 positions agree with TRBD1. Sequenced material: peripheral blood, taken 360 days after TCRalphabeta/CD19-depleted stem cell transplant. This clonotype originated in a female patient aged 2-15 years who had a stem cell transplant for Fanconi anemia, so the T cells may come from the graft donor. CDR3 sequence reads: CASSFSGTGGTGELFF. Written as DNA, the CDR3 is TGTGCCAGCAGTTTCTCCGGGACAGGCGGGACCGGGGAGCTGTTTTTT.